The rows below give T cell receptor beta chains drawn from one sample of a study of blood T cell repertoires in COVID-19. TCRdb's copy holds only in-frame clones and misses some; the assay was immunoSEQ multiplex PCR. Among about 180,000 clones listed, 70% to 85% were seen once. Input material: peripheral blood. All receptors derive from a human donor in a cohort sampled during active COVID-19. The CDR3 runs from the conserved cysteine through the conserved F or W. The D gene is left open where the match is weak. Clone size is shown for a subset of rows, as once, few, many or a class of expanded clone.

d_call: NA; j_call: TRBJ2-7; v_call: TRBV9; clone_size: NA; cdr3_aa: CASSMHRDTTSYEQYF; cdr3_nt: TGTGCCAGCAGCATGCATAGGGACACCACTTCCTACGAGCAGTACTTC
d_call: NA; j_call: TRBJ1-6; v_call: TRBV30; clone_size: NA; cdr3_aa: CAWSDGARSSPLHF; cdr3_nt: TGTGCCTGGAGTGATGGGGCGCGAAGTTCACCCCTCCACTTT
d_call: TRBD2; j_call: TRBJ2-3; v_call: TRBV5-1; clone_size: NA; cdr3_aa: CASSSLAGSRTDTQYF; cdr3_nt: TGCGCCAGCAGCTCTCTAGCGGGGAGTCGCACAGATACGCAGTATTTT
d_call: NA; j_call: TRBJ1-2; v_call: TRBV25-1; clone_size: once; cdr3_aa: CASSLGPNYGYTF; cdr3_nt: TGTGCCAGCAGTCTCGGTCCTAACTATGGCTACACCTTC
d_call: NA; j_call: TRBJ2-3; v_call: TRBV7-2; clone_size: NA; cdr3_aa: CASSVGIPTGTDTQYF; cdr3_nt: TGTGCCAGCAGCGTAGGAATTCCCACGGGCACAGATACGCAGTATTTT
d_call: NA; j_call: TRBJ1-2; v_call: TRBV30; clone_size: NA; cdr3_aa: CAWLRTGHFYGYTF; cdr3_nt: TGTGCCTGGTTAAGGACGGGACATTTTTATGGCTACACCTTC
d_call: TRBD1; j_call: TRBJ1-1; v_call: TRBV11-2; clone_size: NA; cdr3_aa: CASSFWDREVSTEAFF; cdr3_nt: TGTGCCAGCAGTTTTTGGGACAGGGAGGTTAGCACTGAAGCTTTCTTT
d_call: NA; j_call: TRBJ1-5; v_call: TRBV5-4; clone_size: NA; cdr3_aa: CASSYNRDQPQHF; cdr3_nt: TGTGCCAGCAGCTATAACAGGGATCAGCCCCAGCATTTT
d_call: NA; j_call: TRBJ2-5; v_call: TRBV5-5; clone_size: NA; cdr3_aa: CASSLPRGGETQYF; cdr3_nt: TGTGCCAGCAGCTTGCCGCGAGGCGGGGAGACCCAGTACTTC
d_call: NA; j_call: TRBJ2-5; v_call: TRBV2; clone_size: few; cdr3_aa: CASSDRGGITLRETQYF; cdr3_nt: TGTGCCAGCAGTGATAGGGGGGGAATCACTCTTCGAGAGACCCAGTACTTC
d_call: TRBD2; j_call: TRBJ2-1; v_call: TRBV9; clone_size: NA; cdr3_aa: CASSVVGSGGDYNEQFF; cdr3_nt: TGTGCCAGCAGCGTAGTGGGAAGCGGGGGGGACTACAATGAGCAGTTCTTC
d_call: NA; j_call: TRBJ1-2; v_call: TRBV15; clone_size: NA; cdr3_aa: CATSRGLGDGYTF; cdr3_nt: TGTGCCACCAGCAGGGGCCTGGGCGATGGCTACACCTTC
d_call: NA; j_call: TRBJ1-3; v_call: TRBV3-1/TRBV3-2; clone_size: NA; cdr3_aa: CASSQRVGMAGNTIYF; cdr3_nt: TGTGCCAGCAGCCAACGGGTGGGTATGGCTGGAAACACCATATATTTT
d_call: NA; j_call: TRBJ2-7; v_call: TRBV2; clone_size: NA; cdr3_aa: CASSPDREGYEQYF; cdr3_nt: TGTGCCAGCAGCCCGGACAGGGAGGGCTACGAGCAGTACTTC
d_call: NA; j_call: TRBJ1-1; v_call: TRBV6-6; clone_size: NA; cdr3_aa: CASKQAGSNTEAFF; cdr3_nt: TGTGCCAGCAAGCAGGCTGGATCGAACACTGAAGCTTTCTTT